The sequence of this T cell receptor beta chain was determined in a study of beta chain features in type 1 diabetes. Across the study: Healthy donors, compared against patients, showed similar age, gender and cell yields.

Each sorted fraction was over 95% pure. Points on this clone: Its antigen is still unknown.

CDR3 length: 14 amino acids. Germline assignment: CDR1 SNHLY and CDR2 FYNNEI. V was pared by 6 bases and J by 0 bases, with 2 bases of the junction left unmatched. Isolated RNA was reverse transcribed in full, so expressed TCRB transcripts were sequenced. Data came from immunoSEQ multiplex PCR; TCRdb stores just in-frame clones and leaves some out. Of roughly 230,000 clones in the sample, approximately 10% were seen once. Study results and limitations: VDJ junctions from type 1 diabetes patients carried fewer insertions and larger deletions. The study found moderately but significantly shorter TCRB CDR3s in all four CD4+ subsets of Type 1 diabetes patients. In cDNA sequencing, cells with high TCR expression could be over-represented.

Sequenced input: naive CD4+ T cells from blood. This sequence originates from a man aged 25-45 years with type 1 diabetes. V is TRBV2 and J is TRBJ2-3; TRBD2 aligns across 8 bases. CDR3 residues: CASRGGGSTDTQYF. CDR3 bases: TGTGCCAGCAGGGGCGGGGGGAGCACAGATACGCAGTATTTT.